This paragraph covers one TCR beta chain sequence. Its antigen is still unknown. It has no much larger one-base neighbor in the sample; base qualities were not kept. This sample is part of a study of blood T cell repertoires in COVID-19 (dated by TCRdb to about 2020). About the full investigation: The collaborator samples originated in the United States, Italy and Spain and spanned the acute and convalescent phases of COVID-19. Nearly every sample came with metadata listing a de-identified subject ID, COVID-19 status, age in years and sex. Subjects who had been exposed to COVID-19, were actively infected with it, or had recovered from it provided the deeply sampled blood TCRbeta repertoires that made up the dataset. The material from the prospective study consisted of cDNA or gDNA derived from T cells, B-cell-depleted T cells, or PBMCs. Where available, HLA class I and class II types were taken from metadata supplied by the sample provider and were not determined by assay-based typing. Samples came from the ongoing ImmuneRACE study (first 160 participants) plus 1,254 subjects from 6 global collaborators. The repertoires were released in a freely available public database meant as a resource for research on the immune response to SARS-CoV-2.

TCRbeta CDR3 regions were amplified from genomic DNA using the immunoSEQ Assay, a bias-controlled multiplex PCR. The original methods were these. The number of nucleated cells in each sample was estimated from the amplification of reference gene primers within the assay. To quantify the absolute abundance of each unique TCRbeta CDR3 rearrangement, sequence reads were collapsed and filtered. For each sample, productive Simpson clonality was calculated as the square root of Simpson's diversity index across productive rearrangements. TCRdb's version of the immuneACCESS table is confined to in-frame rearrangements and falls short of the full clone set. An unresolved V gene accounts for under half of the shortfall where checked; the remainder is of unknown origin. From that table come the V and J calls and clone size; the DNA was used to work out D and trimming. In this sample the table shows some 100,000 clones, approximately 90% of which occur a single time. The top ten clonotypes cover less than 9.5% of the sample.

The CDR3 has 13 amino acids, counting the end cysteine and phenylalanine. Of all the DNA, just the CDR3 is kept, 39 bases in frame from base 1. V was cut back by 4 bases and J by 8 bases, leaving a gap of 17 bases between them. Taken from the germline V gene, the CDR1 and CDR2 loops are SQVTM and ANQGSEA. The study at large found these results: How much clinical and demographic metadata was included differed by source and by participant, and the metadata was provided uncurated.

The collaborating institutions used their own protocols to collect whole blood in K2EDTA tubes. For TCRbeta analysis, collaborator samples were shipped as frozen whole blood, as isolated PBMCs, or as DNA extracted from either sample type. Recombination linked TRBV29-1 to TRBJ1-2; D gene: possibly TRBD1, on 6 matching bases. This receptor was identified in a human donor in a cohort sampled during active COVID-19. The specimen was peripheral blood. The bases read TGCAGCGTTGCATTGCGGGGGGCGAGAGGCTACACCTTC. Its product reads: CSVALRGARGYTF.